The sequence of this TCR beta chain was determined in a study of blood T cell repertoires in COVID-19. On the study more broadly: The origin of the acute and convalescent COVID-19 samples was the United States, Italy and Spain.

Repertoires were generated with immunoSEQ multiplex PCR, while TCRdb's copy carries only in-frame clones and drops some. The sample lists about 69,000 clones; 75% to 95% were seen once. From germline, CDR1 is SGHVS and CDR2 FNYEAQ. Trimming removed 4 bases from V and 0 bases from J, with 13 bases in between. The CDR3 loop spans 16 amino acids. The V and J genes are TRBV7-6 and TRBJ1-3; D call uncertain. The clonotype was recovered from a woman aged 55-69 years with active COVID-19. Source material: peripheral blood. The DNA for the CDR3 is TGTGCCAGCAGCTCACCATCGGAGAACTCTGGAAACACCATATATTTT. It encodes CASSSPSENSGNTIYF.